These T cell receptor beta chains were read from a single sample in a study of monozygotic twins with inflammatory bowel disease. No DNA is given; TCRdb re-called the 5' RACE reads and lists each CDR3 protein once. The listing contains fewer than 400,000 distinct CDR3 sequences. The sample was blood. These receptors were obtained from a human donor with ulcerative colitis or Crohn's disease, or a healthy co-twin of an affected twin (not recorded which). Each CDR3 is given with its conserved first and last residue.

TRBJ2-5 | TRBV20-1 | 14 | CSAVTRDLRETQYF
TRBJ1-2 | TRBV18 | 12 | CASSPRQDGYTF
TRBJ2-5 | TRBV28 | 12 | CATFGPPETQYF
TRBJ2-3 | TRBV24-1 | 15 | CATSDFAQGLDTQYF
TRBJ1-3 | TRBV5-1 | 15 | CASSLLGFSGNTIYF
TRBJ2-1 | TRBV5-1 | 15 | CASSFGESSYNEQFF
TRBJ2-1 | TRBV5-1 | 14 | CASSQGQEWDEQFF
TRBJ2-3 | TRBV7-2 | 15 | CASSLVPSATDTQYF
TRBJ2-1 | TRBV29-1 | 13 | CSVEKGSYNEQFF
TRBJ1-5 | TRBV20-1 | 15 | CSARDYKRANQPQHF
TRBJ2-1 | TRBV6-5 | 17 | CASSYTTLAGGHHEQFF
TRBJ2-2 | TRBV5-1 | 16 | CASSSSPQQVTGELFF
TRBJ1-1 | TRBV11-2 | 12 | CASSSQGTEAFF
TRBJ2-5 | TRBV6-1 | 16 | CASSERPDRGLETQYF
TRBJ2-1 | TRBV6-1 | 17 | CASSEIVRTSSYNEQFF
TRBJ2-1 | TRBV7-9 | 16 | CASSGGGDNSYNEQFF
TRBJ2-1 | TRBV9 | 17 | CASSPAPAAVKDNEQFF
TRBJ2-7 | TRBV2 | 15 | CASRIGQGETYEQYF
TRBJ2-7 | TRBV4-1 | 18 | CASSQWFGQGGFGDEQYF
TRBJ2-7 | TRBV28 | 15 | CASSLGQGGAYEQYF
TRBJ2-3 | TRBV7-2 | 13 | CASTLWNTDTQYF
TRBJ2-4 | TRBV18 | 16 | CASSPPRDRGHNIQYF
TRBJ2-3 | TRBV14 | 14 | CASSHRDFLDTQYF